This T cell receptor beta chain was observed in a study of cytomegalovirus exposure and HLA in healthy donors. On this clone: Its antigen is still unknown.

The donors were part of the validation cohort of roughly 110 subjects. That cohort was separate from the first cohort, which comprised fewer than 800 subjects. Whole-study findings and limits: The study listed roughly 160 cytomegalovirus-associated TCR beta chains. Subsequent analysis of the 95 to 150 validation repertoires found a tendency for first-cohort TCR clusters to co-occur.

Method: immunoSEQ multiplex PCR; TCRdb's copy keeps in-frame clones and lacks some. This sample carries about 160,000 clones, approximately 86% of them seen once, and the ten largest clones take 2% to 2.5%. The clonotype comes from a woman aged 18-30 years in good health and CMV-seronegative. Sample: PBMCs.

The CDR3 coding sequence is TGCGCCAGCAGACAGGACAGCACCGGGGAGCTGTTTTTT. This codes for CASRQDSTGELFF. The rearrangement joins TRBV10-1 to TRBJ2-2, with D tentatively TRBD1 (6 bases). CDR1 WNHNN and CDR2 SYGVQD come from the germline V gene (reference sequence). The V end lost 6 bases, the J end lost 4 bases, and 9 bases lay between the germline ends. This CDR3 has 13 residues.